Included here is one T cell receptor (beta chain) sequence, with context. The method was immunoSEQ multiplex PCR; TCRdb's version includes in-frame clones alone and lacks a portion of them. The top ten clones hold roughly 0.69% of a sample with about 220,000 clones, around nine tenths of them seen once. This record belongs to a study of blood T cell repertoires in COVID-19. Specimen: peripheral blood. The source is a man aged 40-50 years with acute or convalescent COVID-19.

The CDR3 nucleotides are TGTGCCAGCAGTTACTCGAGAGGGGGTATCGGGACTGAAGCTTTCTTT. It specifies CASSYSRGGIGTEAFF. This rearrangement joins TRBV6-5 to TRBJ1-1, with a possible D match to TRBD1 (6 bases). This CDR3 is 16 amino acids long. The germline V and J ends were trimmed by 0 bases and 5 bases, with 16 bases remaining between them. CDR1 and CDR2 from the germline V gene are MNHEY and SVGAGI.